This TCR beta chain was captured in a study of blood T cells in healthy people across ages. The study's findings and limits: Any conclusive comparison of naive versus antigen-experienced cells was prevented by using unsorted PBMCs.

As for this clonotype: Its specificity is not known. At one end the junction does not follow the germline gene, possibly because of a read error.

For the second PCR, which ran for roughly 7 to 11 cycles, a sample-barcoded 5' primer and a J-beta primer mix were used. One entry per CDR3 protein results from TCRdb running MiXCR on the 5' RACE reads. The sample records fewer than 1,000,000 distinct CDR3 sequences, about 42% being singletons. Each of the donors had roughly 10 milliliters of peripheral blood drawn into EDTA-treated Vacutainer tubes. Isolated per sample were at least 6 million PBMCs. Total RNA, at least 6 micrograms per sample, came from PBMCs. The CDR3 totals 15 residues. V usage is TRBV12-3 or TRBV12-4 and J usage is TRBJ2-1, with TRBD1 matching over 7 bases. Material for sequencing was blood. The clonotype was recovered from a man older than 75 in good health. CDR3 loop: CASSLGQHSYKEQFF. The CDR3 DNA reads as TGTGCCAGCAGTCTGGGACAGCACTCCTACAAGGAGCAGTTCTTC.